The T cell receptor beta chain under discussion was sequenced for a study of a mutant IDH1 vaccine in newly diagnosed glioma. Across the study: Vaccination followed radiotherapy alone by 4-6 weeks, or accompanied temozolomide cycles. Radiotherapy, temozolomide, or both had been given previously, and both were given to most.

Time point of the sample: week 23, last vaccination. The content of each vaccine dose was 300 ug of mutant IDH1 20-mer peptide, and topical imiquimod accompanied it. The CDR3 totals 15 residues. The germline V gene encodes CDR1 LNHDA and CDR2 SQIVND (reference sequence). V gave up 3 bases and J gave up 4 bases; unmatched junction bases: 7. This clone was picked up a small number of times. What it binds is not known. Some clones are missing from TCRdb's copy, which holds only in-frame ones; the method was immunoSEQ multiplex PCR. The table has approximately 82,000 clones, more than 80% seen once. The study, taken as a whole, reports: Most patients, around 94%, showed vaccine-induced immune responses.

The chain employs TRBV19 and TRBJ1-2; TRBD1 matches at 8 bases. This receptor was obtained from a woman in her forties or fifties with glioma. Material: PBMCs, obtained from a glioma patient whose treatment included an IDH1 peptide vaccine. This CDR3 reads CASSIGTGLGYGYTF. DNA of the CDR3: TGTGCCAGTAGTATCGGGACAGGACTCGGCTATGGCTACACCTTC. The whole variable domain, filled in from reference TRBV19 and TRBJ1-2, reads DGGITQSPKYLFRKEGQNVTLSCEQNLNHDAMYWYRQDPGQGLRLIYYSQIVNDFQKGDIAEGYSVSREKKESFPLTVTSAQKNPTAFYLCASSIGTGLGYGYTFGSGTRLTVV.